The clone carrying this TCR beta chain was counted only a few times. This sample is drawn from a study of T cells after yellow fever vaccination. One entry per CDR3 protein results from TCRdb running MiXCR on the 5' RACE reads. Among 100,000 to 150,000 distinct CDR3 sequences listed, nearly 15% were seen once. CDR3 size: 18 residues. Germline CDR1 SGDLS, CDR2 YYNGEE. Trimming removed 3 bases from V and 4 bases from J; junction bases left unmatched: 18. Sequencing was performed on CD8+ T cells sorted from PBMCs, taken 5 days after the yellow fever booster vaccination. The clonotype comes from a man aged 18 to 30 who received the YFV17D yellow fever vaccine. The gene calls are TRBV9 and TRBJ2-5; TRBD2 matches at 7 bases. In nucleotides, the CDR3 is TGTGCCAGCAGCGCCCCTCCAAGTGGACTAGGGTCGTCAGAGACCCAGTACTTC. This translates into CASSAPPSGLGSSETQYF. The variable domain in full, with the rest retrieved from reference TRBV9 and TRBJ2-5, is DSGVTQTPKHLITATGQRVTLRCSPRSGDLSVYWYQQSLDQGLQFLIQYYNGEERAKGNILERFSAQQFPDLHSELNLSSLELGDSALYFCASSAPPSGLGSSETQYFGPGTRLLVL.